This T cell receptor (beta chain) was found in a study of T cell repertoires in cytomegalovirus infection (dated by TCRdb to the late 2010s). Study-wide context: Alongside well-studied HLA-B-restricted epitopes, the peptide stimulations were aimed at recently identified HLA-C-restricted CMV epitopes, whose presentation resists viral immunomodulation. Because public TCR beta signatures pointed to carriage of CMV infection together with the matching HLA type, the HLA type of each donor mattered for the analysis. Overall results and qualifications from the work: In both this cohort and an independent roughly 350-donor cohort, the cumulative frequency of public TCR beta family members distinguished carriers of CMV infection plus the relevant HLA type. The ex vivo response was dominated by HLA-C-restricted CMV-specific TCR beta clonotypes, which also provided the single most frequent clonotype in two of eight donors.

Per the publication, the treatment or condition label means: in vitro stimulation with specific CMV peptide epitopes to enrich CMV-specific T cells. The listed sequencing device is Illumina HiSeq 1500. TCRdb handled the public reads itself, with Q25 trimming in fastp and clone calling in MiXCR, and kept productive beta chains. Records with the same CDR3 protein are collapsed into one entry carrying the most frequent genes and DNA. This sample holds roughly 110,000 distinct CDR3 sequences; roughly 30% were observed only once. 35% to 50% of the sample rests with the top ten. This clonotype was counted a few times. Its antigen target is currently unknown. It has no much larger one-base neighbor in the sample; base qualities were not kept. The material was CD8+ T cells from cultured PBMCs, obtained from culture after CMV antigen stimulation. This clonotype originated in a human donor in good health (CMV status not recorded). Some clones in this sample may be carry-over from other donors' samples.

Read as DNA, the sequence is TGTGCCAGCAGTTACGGCAGCTCCTATGGCTACACCTTC. It codes for CASSYGSSYGYTF. The chain was built from TRBV6-2 or TRBV6-3 and TRBJ1-2; the D gene is unclear. Cut back by 2 bases and 4 bases, the V and J ends lie 8 bases apart. From its cysteine to its phenylalanine, the CDR3 spans 13 amino acids. Only the CDR3 DNA is retained, 39 bases long and in frame from the first base. CDR1 MNHEY and CDR2 SVGEGT were looked up in the germline V gene.